The 27 T cell receptor beta chains presented below share a single source sample, sequenced in a study of memory CD4+ T cells and cytomegalovirus serostatus. The sort gate was single viable CD3+CD4+CD8-CD45RO+ cells for memory CD4+ T cells. Clones were read by immunoSEQ multiplex PCR, and TCRdb kept only the in-frame ones, dropping some. The sample gives some 73,000 clones, 78% of which show up once; just over 2.5% is in the top ten. Sequenced sample: memory CD4+ T cells from blood. Receptor source: an adult in good health and CMV-seropositive.

The chain combines TRBV19 with TRBJ1-1, with D uncertain. CDR1 and CDR2 from the germline V gene are LNHDA and SQIVND (reference sequence). The CDR3 has 13 amino acids. With 8 bases removed from V and 8 bases from J, the gap between germline ends came to 18 bases. This chain's CDR3 is CASAGRVLGEAFF. CDR3 nucleotides: TGTGCCAGTGCGGGCCGAGTACTAGGAGAAGCTTTCTTT.

This clone came up many times. V is TRBV6-1 and J is TRBJ1-4; D perhaps matches TRBD1 (5 bases). The germline V and J ends were trimmed by 4 bases and 0 bases, with 6 bases remaining between them. Germline CDR1 MNHNS, CDR2 SASEGT. This CDR3 region has 14 residues. The DNA of the CDR3 is TGTGCCAGCAGTGGACAGACAACTAATGAAAAACTGTTTTTT. Its translation: CASSGQTTNEKLFF.

The chain employs TRBV5-1 and TRBJ2-3; the D is unclear. The length of the CDR3 is 15 residues. Trimming removed 0 bases at V and 2 bases at J, with 10 bases between. Germline V gives CDR1 SGHRS, CDR2 YFSETQ. CDR3 sequence (DNA): TGCGCCAGCAGCTTGGAGCCAGCTTTCACAGATACGCAGTATTTT. Translation gives CASSLEPAFTDTQYF.

This rearrangement joins TRBV15 to TRBJ1-5; unclear D gene. V was clipped by 0 bases and J by 2 bases, with 8 bases between them. Germline CDR1 is LNHNV and CDR2 is YYDKDF (reference sequence). CDR3 size: 15 residues. The CDR3 spells CATSRDRVGNQPQHF. CDR3 nucleotide sequence: TGTGCCACCAGCAGAGATCGGGTGGGCAATCAGCCCCAGCATTTT.

J is TRBJ2-3 and V is TRBV10-3, with a tentative D call TRBD2 (5 bases). The CDR3 covers 11 residues. Germline CDR1 is ENHRY and CDR2 is SYGVKD. Trimming cost V 11 bases and J 3 bases, with 9 bases left between them. CDR3 sequence reads: CAARETDTQYF. The DNA of the CDR3 is TGTGCCGCCCGGGAAACAGATACGCAGTATTTT.

This clone was picked up one time. V is TRBV11-3 and J is TRBJ2-2; possible D gene TRBD2, 6 bases. The CDR3 is made up of 15 amino acids. The germline V and J ends were trimmed by 3 bases and 5 bases, with 13 bases remaining between them. Germline CDR1 and CDR2: SGHNT and YENEEA. The chain's CDR3 is CASSLRGGDTGELFF. The CDR3 DNA follows: TGTGCCAGCAGCTTGAGGGGAGGTGATACCGGGGAGCTGTTTTTT. Filled out from reference TRBV11-3 and TRBJ2-2, the complete variable domain reads EAGVVQSPRYKIIEKKQPVAFWCNPISGHNTLYWYLQNLGQGPELLIRYENEEAVDDSQLPKDRFSAERLKGVDSTLKIQPAELGDSAVYLCASSLRGGDTGELFFGEGSRLTVL.

This chain joins TRBV28 and TRBJ2-6; the D is unclear. V was cut by 1 base and J by 0 bases, with 7 bases left in between. The CDR3 covers 16 residues. Germline CDR1 is MDHEN and CDR2 is SYDVKM. Here the CDR3 DNA reads TGTGCCAGCAGTTTATTTCAGCTCTCTGGGGCCAACGTCCTGACTTTC. It codes for CASSLFQLSGANVLTF. Drawing the rest from reference TRBV28 and TRBJ2-6, the complete variable domain is DVKVTQSSRYLVKRTGEKVFLECVQDMDHENMFWYRQDPGLGLRLIYFSYDVKMKEKGDIPEGYSVSREKKERFSLILESASTNQTSMYLCASSLFQLSGANVLTFGAGSRLTVL.

The gene calls are TRBV7-2 and TRBJ1-5; D unresolved. This CDR3 contains 15 residues. CDR1 and CDR2 (germline): SGHTA, FQGNSA. Trimming pared 1 base from V and 7 bases from J, leaving 14 bases between. CDR3 nucleotides: TGTGCCAGCAGCTTAGATACGGGATCGGGACAGCCCCAGCATTTT. Encoded protein: CASSLDTGSGQPQHF.

The count of this clone is one. This rearrangement joins TRBV2 to TRBJ2-7; 7 bases agree with TRBD1. V gave up 6 bases and J gave up 2 bases; unmatched junction bases: 1. This CDR3 region has 12 residues. Germline-derived CDR1 and CDR2 are SNHLY and FYNNEI. This CDR3 reads CASRGTAYEQYV. The CDR3 coding sequence is TGTGCCAGCAGGGGGACAGCCTACGAGCAGTACGTC.

The V call is TRBV11-3, the J call TRBJ1-1, with D possibly TRBD1 on 6 matching bases. This CDR3 is 14 amino acids long. Trimming removed 5 bases at V and 6 bases at J, with 16 bases between. CDR1 and CDR2 from the germline V gene are SGHNT and YENEEA. CDR3 DNA sequence: TGTGCCAGCAGCGCGGAGGGGGGTAGTCCTGAAGCTTTCTTT. Protein: CASSAEGGSPEAFF.

The V gene is TRBV6-5, the J gene TRBJ2-1; D may correspond to TRBD1 or TRBD2 (5 bases each). V was pared by 8 bases and J by 7 bases, with 15 bases between. Germline CDR1 is MNHEY and CDR2 is SVGAGI. This CDR3 is 13 amino acids long. The CDR3 DNA reads as TGTGCCAGCGCAAGGGACCCCCGGAATGAGCAGTTCTTC. It encodes CASARDPRNEQFF.

The V gene is TRBV7-9, the J gene TRBJ2-1; unclear D gene. In germline, CDR1 is SEHNR, CDR2 FQNEAQ (reference sequence). Trimming removed 3 bases from V and 7 bases from J, with 4 bases in between. The CDR3 extends over 11 amino acids. The DNA of the CDR3 is TGTGCCAGCAGCTTGACTAATGAGCAGTTCTTC. This encodes CASSLTNEQFF. Complete variable domain (other parts from reference TRBV7-9 and TRBJ2-1): DTGVSQNPRHKITKRGQNVTFRCDPISEHNRLYWYRQTLGQGPEFLTYFQNEAQLEKSRLLSDRFSAERPKGSFSTLEIQRTEQGDSAMYLCASSLTNEQFFGPGTRLTVL.

The chain carries TRBV14 and TRBJ1-1; the match to TRBD1 covers 7 bases. With V trimmed by 6 bases and J by 1 base, 11 bases remained unmatched. The CDR3 length is 16 residues. Looked up from germline, CDR1 is SGHDN and CDR2 is FVKESK. Here the CDR3 DNA reads TGTGCCAGCAGGAAAAGCTCAGACAGGGAGAACACTGAAGCTTTCTTT. This encodes CASRKSSDRENTEAFF.

V is TRBV19 and J is TRBJ1-2; unclear D gene. CDR1 is LNHDA and CDR2 is SQIVND in the germline V gene (reference sequence). V was clipped by 5 bases and J by 7 bases, with 17 bases between them. This CDR3 region has 14 residues. The CDR3 sequence is CASSPPALRGGYTF. In DNA form, the CDR3 reads TGTGCCAGTAGTCCCCCCGCCCTCAGAGGTGGCTACACCTTC. The complete variable domain, with remaining parts taken from reference TRBV19 and TRBJ1-2, reads DGGITQSPKYLFRKEGQNVTLSCEQNLNHDAMYWYRQDPGQGLRLIYYSQIVNDFQKGDIAEGYSVSREKKESFPLTVTSAQKNPTAFYLCASSPPALRGGYTFGSGTRLTVV.

The chain has TRBV9 and TRBJ2-5; 9 bases are a match to TRBD2. CDR1 is SGDLS and CDR2 is YYNGEE in the germline V gene. With V trimmed by 0 bases and J by 1 base, 4 bases remained unmatched. The CDR3 consists of 16 residues. The CDR3 loop is CASSVAGGGGQETQYF. DNA of the CDR3: TGTGCCAGCAGCGTAGCGGGCGGGGGGGGCCAAGAGACCCAGTACTTC. The complete variable domain, with remaining parts taken from reference TRBV9 and TRBJ2-5, reads DSGVTQTPKHLITATGQRVTLRCSPRSGDLSVYWYQQSLDQGLQFLIQYYNGEERAKGNILERFSAQQFPDLHSELNLSSLELGDSALYFCASSVAGGGGQETQYFGPGTRLLVL.

V is TRBV13 and J is TRBJ2-3; D not resolved. V lost 6 bases, J lost 4 bases, and 38 bases lay in between. In germline, CDR1 is PRHDT, CDR2 FYEKMQ (reference sequence). The CDR3 consists of 22 residues. The CDR3 nucleotides read TGTGCCAGCAGTTCGACACTGTCCAGCTTAATCCCCCCCATAAAGATCCCAGATACGCAGTATTTT. Protein: CASSSTLSSLIPPIKIPDTQYF.

The chain combines TRBV5-1 with TRBJ1-4; TRBD1 might be the D (5 bases). This CDR3 has 14 amino acids. The germline gives CDR1 SGHRS, CDR2 YFSETQ. V gave up 4 bases and J gave up 4 bases, with 11 bases separating them. This chain's CDR3 is CASSIEDSNEKLFF. As DNA, the CDR3 is TGCGCCAGCAGCATTGAAGACAGTAATGAAAAACTGTTTTTT. Supplemented by reference TRBV5-1 and TRBJ1-4, the full variable domain reads KAGVTQTPRYLIKTRGQQVTLSCSPISGHRSVSWYQQTPGQGLQFLFEYFSETQRNKGNFPGRFSGRQFSNSRSEMNVSTLELGDSALYLCASSIEDSNEKLFFGSGTQLSVL.

The chain combines TRBV30 with TRBJ1-2, with D unresolved. Germline CDR1 reads GTSNPN; CDR2 reads SVGIG (reference sequence). V lost 5 bases to trimming and J lost 8 bases, with 9 bases between them. The CDR3 covers 10 residues. CDR3: CAWGRWGYTF. CDR3 in DNA: TGTGCCTGGGGACGGTGGGGCTACACCTTC.

The chain joins TRBV6-5 to TRBJ1-2; 7 bases agree with TRBD1. Trimming cost V 5 bases and J 4 bases; bases outside gene matches: 4. Germline V gives CDR1 MNHEY, CDR2 SVGAGI. This CDR3 contains 13 residues. CDR3 sequence: CASSVGTVYGYTF. Here the CDR3 DNA reads TGTGCCAGCAGTGTAGGGACAGTCTATGGCTACACCTTC.

This clone came up a few times. In DNA, the CDR3 is TGCGCCAGCAGCTTAGGGTCAACAGGATCGGGCACTGAAGCTTTCTTT. Translated: CASSLGSTGSGTEAFF. This sequence joins TRBV5-1 and TRBJ1-1; possible D gene TRBD1, 5 bases. V gave up 2 bases and J gave up 4 bases, with 18 bases separating them. This CDR3 contains 16 residues. The germline V gene encodes CDR1 SGHRS and CDR2 YFSETQ. Based on the CDR3 plus reference TRBV5-1 and TRBJ1-1, the full variable domain is KAGVTQTPRYLIKTRGQQVTLSCSPISGHRSVSWYQQTPGQGLQFLFEYFSETQRNKGNFPGRFSGRQFSNSRSEMNVSTLELGDSALYLCASSLGSTGSGTEAFFGQGTRLTVV.

Written as DNA, the CDR3 is TGTGCCAGCAGTTACTCGAAGCCAGATACGCAGTATTTT. It yields the protein CASSYSKPDTQYF. V and J are TRBV6-6 and TRBJ2-3; D call uncertain. The germline V gene has CDR1 MNHNY and CDR2 SVGAGI (reference sequence). V was trimmed by 0 bases and J by 4 bases, leaving 5 bases between them. The CDR3 spans 13 residues.

This chain connects TRBV6-6 to TRBJ1-1; 7 nucleotides agree with TRBD1. Trimming cost V 2 bases and J 5 bases; bases outside gene matches: 5. This CDR3 has 14 amino acids. Germline-derived CDR1 and CDR2 are MNHNY and SVGAGI (reference sequence). The CDR3 nucleotides are TGTGCCAGCAGTTACGCCAGGGGGTATACTGAAGCTTTCTTT. Amino acid sequence: CASSYARGYTEAFF.

Worth noting for this clone: Mismatch with germline at one junction end may stem from a read error. The V call is TRBV19, the J call TRBJ2-5, with D unclear. Germline CDR1 LNHDA, CDR2 SQIVND (reference sequence). CDR3 size: 15 residues. CDR3 sequence (DNA): TGTGCCAGCAGTATAATCGCAGGAGCGCAAGAGACCCAGTACTTC. Protein: CASSIIAGAQETQYF.

The gene calls are TRBV25-1 and TRBJ2-1; TRBD2 aligns across 14 bases. CDR1 MGHDK and CDR2 SYGVNS come from the germline V gene. J lost 9 bases, V lost 4 bases, and 8 bases had no gene match. The CDR3 loop spans 16 amino acids. The CDR3 bases are TGTGCCAGCAGTGGGGAGACTAGCGGGGGGGCCCTTGAGCAGTTCTTC. Amino acids: CASSGETSGGALEQFF.

This clone was observed a few times. The chain carries TRBV5-1 and TRBJ2-5; tentatively, D is TRBD2 (6 bases). Germline CDR1 reads SGHRS; CDR2 reads YFSETQ. V shed 2 bases and J shed 2 bases, with 10 bases lying between them. This CDR3 is 14 amino acids long. The CDR3: CASSLGGLQETQYF. CDR3 DNA: TGCGCCAGCAGCTTAGGCGGACTACAAGAGACCCAGTACTTC. Complete variable domain (other parts from reference TRBV5-1 and TRBJ2-5): KAGVTQTPRYLIKTRGQQVTLSCSPISGHRSVSWYQQTPGQGLQFLFEYFSETQRNKGNFPGRFSGRQFSNSRSEMNVSTLELGDSALYLCASSLGGLQETQYFGPGTRLLVL.

The rearrangement links TRBV7-2 to TRBJ2-5, with D uncertain. The germline V and J ends were trimmed by 5 bases and 3 bases, with 4 bases remaining between them. Per germline, CDR1 SGHTA and CDR2 FQGNSA. This CDR3 is built from 11 residues. Here the CDR3 reads CASSQKETQYF. CDR3 coding DNA: TGTGCCAGCAGCCAAAAAGAGACCCAGTACTTC.

The V and J genes are TRBV9 and TRBJ2-2; D not resolved. This CDR3 contains 14 residues. Germline CDR1 SGDLS, CDR2 YYNGEE. Trimming removed 1 base at V and 3 bases at J, with 7 bases between. As DNA, the CDR3 is TGTGCCAGCAGCGTACTACCTTACACCGGGGAGCTGTTTTTT. It codes for CASSVLPYTGELFF.